Listed here are 13 T cell receptor beta chains from one sample, sequenced in a study of T cells in Graves' hyperthyroidism and ophthalmopathy. RNA transcripts yielded amplified TCR beta CDR3 regions. Researchers ran a first-round RT-PCR on the TCR CDR3 using the HTBI primer set. TCRdb processed the multiplex PCR reads anew with MiXCR; each CDR3 protein has one entry. Of hundreds of thousands of distinct CDR3 sequences in the sample, under 25% were seen once. Specimen: blood. These receptors were collected from a man aged 25-45 years with Graves' ophthalmopathy.

There are many counts of this clonotype. The rearrangement links TRBV7-9 to TRBJ1-1; D remains ambiguous. CDR1 and CDR2 (germline): SEHNR, FQNEAQ (reference sequence). V lost 6 bases and J lost 0, with 20 bases in between. The CDR3 spans 17 residues. CDR3 sequence: CASRYPGRKGVNTEAFF. Here the CDR3 DNA reads TGTGCCAGCAGATATCCGGGCAGGAAAGGAGTGAACACTGAAGCTTTCTTT.

The rearrangement links TRBV27 to TRBJ2-7; 7 nucleotides match TRBD1. Trimming removed 4 bases from V and 5 bases from J; junction bases left unmatched: 8. In germline, CDR1 is MNHEY, CDR2 SMNVEV (reference sequence). The CDR3 is 14 amino acids. The CDR3 loop reads CASSYSTGRHEQYF. The CDR3 nucleotides read TGTGCCAGCAGTTATTCGACAGGGCGGCACGAGCAGTACTTC.

The rearrangement joins TRBV20-1 to TRBJ1-5, with a possible D match to TRBD1 (5 bases). The CDR3 has 14 amino acids. The V end lost 6 bases, the J end lost 0 bases, and 12 bases lay between the germline ends. Germline V gives CDR1 DFQATT, CDR2 SNEGSKA (reference sequence). The chain's CDR3 is CSAQRGNSNQPQHF. The CDR3 DNA is TGCAGTGCGCAAAGGGGAAATAGCAATCAGCCCCAGCATTTT.

The rearrangement uses TRBV28 and TRBJ2-2; D possibly corresponds to TRBD2 (5 bases). The germline gives CDR1 MDHEN, CDR2 SYDVKM. Trimming cost V 1 base and J 4 bases, with 13 bases left between them. The CDR3 loop spans 16 amino acids. The CDR3 reads CASSLSFLAITGELFF. DNA of the CDR3: TGTGCCAGCAGTTTATCGTTCCTAGCTATCACCGGGGAGCTGTTTTTT. Looking up the rest from reference TRBV28 and TRBJ2-2 gives the full variable domain: DVKVTQSSRYLVKRTGEKVFLECVQDMDHENMFWYRQDPGLGLRLIYFSYDVKMKEKGDIPEGYSVSREKKERFSLILESASTNQTSMYLCASSLSFLAITGELFFGEGSRLTVL.

This clonotype was picked up a small number of times. The chain employs TRBV20-1 and TRBJ2-7, with 10 positions matching TRBD1. Per germline, CDR1 DFQATT and CDR2 SNEGSKA (reference sequence). V was clipped by 0 bases and J by 2 bases; unmatched bases: 10. CDR3 size: 17 residues. The CDR3, as DNA: TGCAGTGCTAGAGAGATCTCCCGGACAGGGGGGGCCTACGAGCAGTACTTC. Protein sequence: CSAREISRTGGAYEQYF.

The rearrangement joins TRBV3-1 to TRBJ1-1, with a weak D call TRBD1 (5 bases). Trimming stripped 2 bases from V and 1 base from J, with 14 bases between. The CDR3 consists of 16 residues. Germline V CDR1 and CDR2: LGHDT, YNNKEL (reference sequence). CDR3 residues: CASSQPSRRGNTEAFF. CDR3 nucleotide sequence: TGTGCCAGCAGCCAACCCTCGCGAAGGGGGAACACTGAAGCTTTCTTT.

This clonotype was seen a handful of times. The gene calls are TRBV19 and TRBJ1-1; tentatively, D is TRBD1 (6 bases). Germline values: CDR1 LNHDA, CDR2 SQIVND (reference sequence). V was cut by 7 bases and J by 1 base, with 10 bases left in between. The CDR3 sequence is 13 residues long. DNA of the CDR3: TGTGCCAGTATTGCGGACAGGAACACTGAAGCTTTCTTT. Its translation is CASIADRNTEAFF. Based on the CDR3 plus reference TRBV19 and TRBJ1-1, the full variable domain is DGGITQSPKYLFRKEGQNVTLSCEQNLNHDAMYWYRQDPGQGLRLIYYSQIVNDFQKGDIAEGYSVSREKKESFPLTVTSAQKNPTAFYLCASIADRNTEAFFGQGTRLTVV.

The V call is TRBV20-1, the J call TRBJ2-5; D perhaps matches TRBD2 (6 bases). This CDR3 has 13 amino acids. Germline V lookup: CDR1 DFQATT, CDR2 SNEGSKA (reference sequence). V lost 4 bases and J 1 base, leaving 10 bases between the germline ends. The CDR3 sequence: CSAKRVLQETQYF. The CDR3, as DNA: TGCAGTGCTAAGCGGGTCCTCCAAGAGACCCAGTACTTC.

The count of this clonotype is one. V gene TRBV7-6 combines with J gene TRBJ2-6; D unclear. V lost 6 bases to trimming and J lost 2 bases, with 11 bases between them. The CDR3 length is 15 residues. Germline CDR1 and CDR2: SGHVS and FNYEAQ. The CDR3 reads CASSERGPGANVLTF. The DNA for the CDR3 is TGTGCCAGCAGTGAGAGAGGCCCTGGGGCCAACGTCCTGACTTTC.

The genes are TRBV5-1 and TRBJ2-7; no reliable D call. The CDR3 has 15 residues. V was clipped by 5 bases and J by 2 bases, with 17 bases between them. Germline V gives CDR1 SGHRS, CDR2 YFSETQ. As DNA, the CDR3 is TGCGCCAGCAGACCCGGACGGCAGAAGACCTACGAGCAGTACTTC. Translation: CASRPGRQKTYEQYF.

The J gene is TRBJ1-3, the V gene TRBV13, with D possibly being TRBD1 (6 bases). This CDR3 is 16 amino acids long. Germline CDR1 is PRHDT and CDR2 is FYEKMQ (reference sequence). The ends were cut back, 5 bases at V and 8 bases at J, with 22 bases in the middle. This chain's CDR3 is CASSQGTRKKGDTIYF. The CDR3 region has the DNA TGTGCCAGCAGCCAGGGGACGCGGAAGAAGGGAGACACCATATATTTT.

This rearrangement joins TRBV2 to TRBJ1-2, with 12 bases aligning to TRBD1. The CDR3 sequence is 16 residues long. Germline trimming cut 9 bases from V and 5 bases from J; bases unmatched to any gene: 13. In germline, CDR1 is SNHLY, CDR2 FYNNEI. The CDR3 DNA reads TGTGCCAGAACCCGGGACAGGGGGCCACTTTTATATGGCTACACCTTC. Protein sequence: CARTRDRGPLLYGYTF.

This rearrangement joins TRBV30 to TRBJ1-5; a weak D match, TRBD1 (6 bases). The germline CDR1 and CDR2 sequences are GTSNPN and SVGIG (reference sequence). The CDR3 consists of 16 residues. V was trimmed by 4 bases and J by 7 bases, leaving 23 bases between them. CDR3 in amino acids: CAWTPGGQPRNQPQHF. DNA of the CDR3: TGTGCCTGGACCCCGGGGGGGCAGCCTAGGAACCAGCCCCAGCATTTT.